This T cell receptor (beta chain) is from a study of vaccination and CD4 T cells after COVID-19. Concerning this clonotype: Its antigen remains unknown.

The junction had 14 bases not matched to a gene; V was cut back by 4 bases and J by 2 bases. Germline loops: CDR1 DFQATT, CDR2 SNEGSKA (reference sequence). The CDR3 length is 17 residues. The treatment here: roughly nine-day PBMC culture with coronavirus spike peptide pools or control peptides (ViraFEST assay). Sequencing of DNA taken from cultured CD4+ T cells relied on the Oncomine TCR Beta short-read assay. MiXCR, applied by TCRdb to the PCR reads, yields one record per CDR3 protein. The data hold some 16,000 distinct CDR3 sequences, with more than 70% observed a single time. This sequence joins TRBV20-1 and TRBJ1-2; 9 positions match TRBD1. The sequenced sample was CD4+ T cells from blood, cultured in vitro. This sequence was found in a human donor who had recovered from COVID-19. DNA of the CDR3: TGCAGTGCTATGGCCTGGGACAGGGAGGAAAGCAACTATGGCTACACCTTC. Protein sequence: CSAMAWDREESNYGYTF.